Below, one T cell receptor beta chain is given with its context. Antigen: not known. The entry originates in a study of cytomegalovirus exposure and HLA in healthy donors. The study, taken as a whole, reports: Highly shared sequence variants in one cluster were likely a sequencing artifact. The study listed 150 to 200 cytomegalovirus-associated TCR beta chains. Most of the TCR beta V segments (in an earlier analysis) were productive either about 87% or about 30% of the time.

PCR involved 60 Vbeta and 13 Jbeta primers. Using immunoSEQ multiplex PCR, the repertoire was profiled, and TCRdb retains in-frame clones only, with some absent. Of roughly 200,000 clones in the sample, roughly four fifths were seen once. The CDR3 covers 16 residues. Germline values: CDR1 SGHDT, CDR2 YYEEEE. Trimming cost V 2 bases and J 0 bases; bases outside gene matches: 5. Though nominally healthy at sampling, donors likely had unrecorded immune exposures. This clonotype was sampled from a man aged 40-49 years in good health and CMV-seropositive. The sequenced sample consisted of PBMCs. V usage is TRBV5-6 and J usage is TRBJ2-1; TRBD1 aligns across 7 bases. CDR3 in amino acids: CASSFLTGNSYNEQFF. CDR3 DNA sequence: TGTGCCAGCAGCTTTCTGACAGGGAACTCCTACAATGAGCAGTTCTTC.